This record looks at one T cell receptor (beta chain) sequence and its context. This sample was included in a study of blood T cell repertoires in COVID-19. Study details: PBMCs, B-cell-depleted T cells, or T cells provided the cDNA or gDNA that made up the material.

Authors' analysis steps: Estimation of nucleated cell counts relied on the amplification of reference gene primers. Assay: immunoSEQ multiplex PCR; the TCRdb copy retains only in-frame clones and omits some. V, J and clone size derive from that table, while D and trimming were established from the DNA sequence. Among around 250,000 clones listed, more than 85% were seen once. V lost 5 bases and J lost 10; bases outside the gene matches: 20. There are 17 residues in the CDR3. Germline V CDR1 and CDR2: KGHDR, SFDVKD. The sequenced sample was PBMCs or T cells enriched from blood (not recorded which). V is TRBV24-1 and J is TRBJ2-3; the match to TRBD1 covers 7 bases. The TCR originated in a woman in her forties or fifties who had recovered from COVID-19. CDR3 nucleotides: TGTGCCACCAGTGCTAGTACCGGGACAGCGGTAATTACACCGCAGTATTTT. Translating it yields CATSASTGTAVITPQYF.